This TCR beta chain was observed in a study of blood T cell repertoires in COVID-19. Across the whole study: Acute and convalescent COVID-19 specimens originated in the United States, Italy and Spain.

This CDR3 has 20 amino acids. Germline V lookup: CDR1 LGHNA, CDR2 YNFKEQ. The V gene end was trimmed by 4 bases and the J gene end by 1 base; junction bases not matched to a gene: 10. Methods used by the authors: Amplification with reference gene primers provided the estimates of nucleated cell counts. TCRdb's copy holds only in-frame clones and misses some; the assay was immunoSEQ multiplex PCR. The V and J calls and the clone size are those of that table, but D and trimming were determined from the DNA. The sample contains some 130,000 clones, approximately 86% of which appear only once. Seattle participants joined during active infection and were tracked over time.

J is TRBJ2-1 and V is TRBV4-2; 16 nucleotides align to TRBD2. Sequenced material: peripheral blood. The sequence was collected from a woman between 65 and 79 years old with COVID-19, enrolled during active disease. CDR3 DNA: TGTGCCAGCAGCCCCATAGGGACTAGCGGGGGGGCCCTGTCCTACAATGAGCAGTTCTTC. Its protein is CASSPIGTSGGALSYNEQFF.